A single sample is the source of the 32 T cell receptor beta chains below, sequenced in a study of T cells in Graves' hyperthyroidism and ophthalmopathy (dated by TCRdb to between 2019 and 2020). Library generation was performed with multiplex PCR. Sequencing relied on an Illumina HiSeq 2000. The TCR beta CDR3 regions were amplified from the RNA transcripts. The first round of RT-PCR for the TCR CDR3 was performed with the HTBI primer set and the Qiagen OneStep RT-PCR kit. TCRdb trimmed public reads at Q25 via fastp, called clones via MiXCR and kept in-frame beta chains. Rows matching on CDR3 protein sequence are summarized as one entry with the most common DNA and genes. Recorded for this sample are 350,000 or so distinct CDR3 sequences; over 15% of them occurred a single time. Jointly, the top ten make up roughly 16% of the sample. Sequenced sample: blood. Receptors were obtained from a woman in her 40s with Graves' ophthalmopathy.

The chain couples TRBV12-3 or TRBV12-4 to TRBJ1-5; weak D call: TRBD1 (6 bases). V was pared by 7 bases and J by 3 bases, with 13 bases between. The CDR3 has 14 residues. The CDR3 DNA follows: TGTGCCAGCAACTTGGGGGGGCCCAATCAGCCCCAGCATTTT. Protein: CASNLGGPNQPQHF.

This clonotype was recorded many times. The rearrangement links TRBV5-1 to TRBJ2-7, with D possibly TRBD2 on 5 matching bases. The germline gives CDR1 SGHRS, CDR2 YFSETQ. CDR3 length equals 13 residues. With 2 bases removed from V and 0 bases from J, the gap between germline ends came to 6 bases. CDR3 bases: TGCGCCAGCAGCTTTCGGGGCTCCTACGAGCAGTACTTC. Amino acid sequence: CASSFRGSYEQYF.

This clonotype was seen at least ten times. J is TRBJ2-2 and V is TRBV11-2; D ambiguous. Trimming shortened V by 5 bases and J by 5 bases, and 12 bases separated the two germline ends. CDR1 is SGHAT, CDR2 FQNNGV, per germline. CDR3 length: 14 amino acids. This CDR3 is CASSQRSFTGELFF. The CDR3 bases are TGTGCCAGCAGCCAACGGAGCTTTACCGGGGAGCTGTTTTTT.

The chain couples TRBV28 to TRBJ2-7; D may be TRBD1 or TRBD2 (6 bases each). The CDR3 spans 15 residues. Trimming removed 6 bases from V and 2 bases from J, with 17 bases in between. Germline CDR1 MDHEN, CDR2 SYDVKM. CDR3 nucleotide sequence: TGTGCCAGCAGGCTCAGTGGCGGGACAACCTACGAGCAGTACTTC. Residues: CASRLSGGTTYEQYF.

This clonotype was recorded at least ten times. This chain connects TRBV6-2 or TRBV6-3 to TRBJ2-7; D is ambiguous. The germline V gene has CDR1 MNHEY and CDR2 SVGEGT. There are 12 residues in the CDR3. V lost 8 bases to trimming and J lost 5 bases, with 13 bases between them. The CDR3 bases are TGTGCCAGCGGCGGCCAGGTGAACGAGCAGTACTTC. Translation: CASGGQVNEQYF.

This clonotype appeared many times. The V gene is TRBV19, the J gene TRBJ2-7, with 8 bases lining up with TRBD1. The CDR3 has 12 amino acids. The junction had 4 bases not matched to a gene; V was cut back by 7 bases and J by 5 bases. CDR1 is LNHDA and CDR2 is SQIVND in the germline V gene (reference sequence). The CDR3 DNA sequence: TGTGCCAGTACCGCGACAGGGGACGAGCAGTACTTC. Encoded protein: CASTATGDEQYF.

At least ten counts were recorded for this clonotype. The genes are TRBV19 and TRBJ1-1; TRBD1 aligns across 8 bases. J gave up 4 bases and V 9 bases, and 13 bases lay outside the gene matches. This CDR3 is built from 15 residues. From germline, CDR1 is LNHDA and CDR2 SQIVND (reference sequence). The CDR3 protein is CASRSQGARSTEAFF. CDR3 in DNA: TGTGCCAGCAGATCGCAGGGGGCGCGATCCACTGAAGCTTTCTTT.

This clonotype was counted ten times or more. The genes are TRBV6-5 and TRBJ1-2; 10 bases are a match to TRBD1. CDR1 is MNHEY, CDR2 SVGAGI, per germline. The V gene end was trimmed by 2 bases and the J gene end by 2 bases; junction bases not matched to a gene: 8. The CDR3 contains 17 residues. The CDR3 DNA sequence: TGTGCCAGCAGTTACGGCCAGACAGGGGGCTCCAACTATGGCTACACCTTC. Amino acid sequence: CASSYGQTGGSNYGYTF.

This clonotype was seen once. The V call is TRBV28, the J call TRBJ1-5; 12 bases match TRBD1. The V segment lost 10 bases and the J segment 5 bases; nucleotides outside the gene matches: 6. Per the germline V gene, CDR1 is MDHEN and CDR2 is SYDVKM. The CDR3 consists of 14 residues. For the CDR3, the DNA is TGTGCCAACCGGGGACAGGGGGCTTATCAGCCCCAGCATTTT. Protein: CANRGQGAYQPQHF.

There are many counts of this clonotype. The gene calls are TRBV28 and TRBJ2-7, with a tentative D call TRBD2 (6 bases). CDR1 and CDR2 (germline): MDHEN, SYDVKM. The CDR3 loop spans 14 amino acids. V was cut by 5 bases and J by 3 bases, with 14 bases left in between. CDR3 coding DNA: TGTGCCAGCAGTCTCCCGACTAGTCTCTACGAGCAGTACTTC. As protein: CASSLPTSLYEQYF.

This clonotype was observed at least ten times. The CDR3 region is CASSEVPGQGTNGYTF. The CDR3 DNA reads as TGTGCCAGCAGTGAGGTCCCGGGACAGGGGACGAATGGCTACACCTTC. The chain has TRBV2 and TRBJ1-2; TRBD1 matches 10 bases. The ends lost 3 bases at V and 6 bases at J; junction bases unmatched: 10. CDR3 size: 16 residues. Germline V gives CDR1 SNHLY, CDR2 FYNNEI.

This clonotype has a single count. The CDR3 here is CASSQRGGNYGYTF. DNA of the CDR3: TGTGCCAGCAGCCAGAGGGGAGGCAACTATGGCTACACCTTC. V usage is TRBV2 and J usage is TRBJ1-2; a weak D match, TRBD1 (5 bases). Per the germline V gene, CDR1 is SNHLY and CDR2 is FYNNEI. V dropped 6 bases and J dropped 2 bases, with 13 bases sitting between them. The length of the CDR3 is 14 residues.

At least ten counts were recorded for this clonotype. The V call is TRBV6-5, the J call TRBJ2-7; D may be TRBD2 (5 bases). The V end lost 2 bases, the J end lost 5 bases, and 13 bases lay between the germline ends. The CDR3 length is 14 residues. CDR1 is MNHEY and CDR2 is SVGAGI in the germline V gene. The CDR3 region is CASSYSHGGNEQYF. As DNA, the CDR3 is TGTGCCAGCAGTTACAGTCATGGAGGAAACGAGCAGTACTTC.

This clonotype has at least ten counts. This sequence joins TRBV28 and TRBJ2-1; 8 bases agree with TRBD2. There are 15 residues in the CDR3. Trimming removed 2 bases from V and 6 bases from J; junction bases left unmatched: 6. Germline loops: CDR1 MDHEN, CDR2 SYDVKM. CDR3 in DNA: TGTGCCAGCAGTTTAGCAGCGGGAGCATCCAATGAGCAGTTCTTC. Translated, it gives CASSLAAGASNEQFF.

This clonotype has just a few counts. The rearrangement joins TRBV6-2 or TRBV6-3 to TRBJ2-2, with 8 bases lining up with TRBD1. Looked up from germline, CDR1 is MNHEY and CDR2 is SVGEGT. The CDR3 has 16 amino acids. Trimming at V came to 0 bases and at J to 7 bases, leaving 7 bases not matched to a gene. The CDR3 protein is CASSYSTWTGIGELFF. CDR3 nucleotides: TGTGCCAGCAGTTACTCGACCTGGACAGGGATCGGGGAGCTGTTTTTT.

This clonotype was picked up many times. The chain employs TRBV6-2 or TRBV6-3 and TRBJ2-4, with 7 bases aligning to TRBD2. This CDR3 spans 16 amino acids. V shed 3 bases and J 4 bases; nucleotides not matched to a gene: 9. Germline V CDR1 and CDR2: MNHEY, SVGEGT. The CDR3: CASSYGLGLGKNIQYF. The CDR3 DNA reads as TGTGCCAGCAGTTATGGTCTCGGACTAGGTAAAAACATTCAGTACTTC.

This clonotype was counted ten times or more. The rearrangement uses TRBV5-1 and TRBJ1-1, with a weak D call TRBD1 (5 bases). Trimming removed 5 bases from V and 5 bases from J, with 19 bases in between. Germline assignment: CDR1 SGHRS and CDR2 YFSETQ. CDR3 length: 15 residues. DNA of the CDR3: TGCGCCAGCAGAAATGAGGGGATCTCGGGGACTGAAGCTTTCTTT. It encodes CASRNEGISGTEAFF.

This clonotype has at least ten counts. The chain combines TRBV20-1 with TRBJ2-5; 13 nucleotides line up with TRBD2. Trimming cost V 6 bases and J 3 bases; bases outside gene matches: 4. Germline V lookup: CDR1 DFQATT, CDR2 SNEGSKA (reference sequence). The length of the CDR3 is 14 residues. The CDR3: CSATGLAGEETQYF. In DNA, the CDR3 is TGCAGTGCGACAGGACTAGCGGGAGAAGAGACCCAGTACTTC.

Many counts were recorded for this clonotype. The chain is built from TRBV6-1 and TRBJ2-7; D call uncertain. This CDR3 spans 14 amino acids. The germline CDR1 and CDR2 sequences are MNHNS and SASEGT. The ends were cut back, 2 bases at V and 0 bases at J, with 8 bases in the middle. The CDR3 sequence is CASSELPASYEQYF. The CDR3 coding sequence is TGTGCCAGCAGTGAACTCCCAGCCTCCTACGAGCAGTACTTC.

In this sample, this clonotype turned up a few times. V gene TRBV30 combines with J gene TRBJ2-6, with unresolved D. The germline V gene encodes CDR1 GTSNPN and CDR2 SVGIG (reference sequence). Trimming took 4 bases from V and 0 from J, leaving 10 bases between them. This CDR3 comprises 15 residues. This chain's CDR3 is CAWILSASGANVLTF. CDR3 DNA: TGTGCCTGGATCCTAAGTGCCTCTGGGGCCAACGTCCTGACTTTC.

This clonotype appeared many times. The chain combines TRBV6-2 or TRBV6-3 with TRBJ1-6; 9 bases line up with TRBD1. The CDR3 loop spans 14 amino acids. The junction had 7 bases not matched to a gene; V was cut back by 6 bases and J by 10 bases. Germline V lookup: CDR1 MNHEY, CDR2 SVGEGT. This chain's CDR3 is CASRRQGEGSPLHF. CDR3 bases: TGTGCCAGCAGACGACAGGGGGAAGGGTCACCCCTCCACTTT.

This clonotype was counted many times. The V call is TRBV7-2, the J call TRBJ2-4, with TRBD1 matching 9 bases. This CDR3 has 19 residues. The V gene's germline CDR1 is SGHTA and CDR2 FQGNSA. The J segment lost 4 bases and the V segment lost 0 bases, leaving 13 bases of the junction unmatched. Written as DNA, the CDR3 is TGTGCCAGCAGCTTAGCCGGTGGGCGCGCCGGGACAGGGAAAAACATTCAGTACTTC. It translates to CASSLAGGRAGTGKNIQYF.

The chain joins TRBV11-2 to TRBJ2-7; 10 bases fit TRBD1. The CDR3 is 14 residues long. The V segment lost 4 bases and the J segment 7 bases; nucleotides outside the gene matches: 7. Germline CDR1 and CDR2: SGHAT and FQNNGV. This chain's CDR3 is CASSSGQGRWEQYF. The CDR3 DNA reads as TGTGCCAGCAGCTCGGGACAGGGGCGGTGGGAGCAGTACTTC. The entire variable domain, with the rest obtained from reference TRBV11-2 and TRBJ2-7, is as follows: EAGVAQSPRYKIIEKRQSVAFWCNPISGHATLYWYQQILGQGPKLLIQFQNNGVVDDSQLPKDRFSAERLKGVDSTLKIQPAKLEDSAVYLCASSSGQGRWEQYFGPGTRLTVT.

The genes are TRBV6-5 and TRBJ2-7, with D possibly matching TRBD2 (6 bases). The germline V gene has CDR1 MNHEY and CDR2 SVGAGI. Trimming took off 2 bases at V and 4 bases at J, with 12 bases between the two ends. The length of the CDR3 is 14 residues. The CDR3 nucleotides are TGTGCCAGCAGTTACATGGCGGGACGATACGAGCAGTACTTC. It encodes CASSYMAGRYEQYF.

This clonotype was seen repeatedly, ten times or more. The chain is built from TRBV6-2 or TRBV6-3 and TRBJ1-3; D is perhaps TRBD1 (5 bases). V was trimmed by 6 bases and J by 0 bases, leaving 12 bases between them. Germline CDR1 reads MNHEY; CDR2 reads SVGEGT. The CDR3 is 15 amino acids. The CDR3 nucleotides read TGTGCCAGCAGATACCCAGGGCTCTCTGGAAACACCATATATTTT. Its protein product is CASRYPGLSGNTIYF.

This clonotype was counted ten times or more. Here the CDR3 DNA reads TGTGCCAGCAGTTTATTTCTCTCGGGACAGAGGATCTACGAGCAGTACTTC. Its translation is CASSLFLSGQRIYEQYF. V is TRBV27 and J is TRBJ2-7; 7 bases map to TRBD1. Germline CDR1 reads MNHEY; CDR2 reads SMNVEV (reference sequence). This CDR3 is 17 amino acids long. Germline trimming cut 1 base from V and 3 bases from J; bases unmatched to any gene: 12.

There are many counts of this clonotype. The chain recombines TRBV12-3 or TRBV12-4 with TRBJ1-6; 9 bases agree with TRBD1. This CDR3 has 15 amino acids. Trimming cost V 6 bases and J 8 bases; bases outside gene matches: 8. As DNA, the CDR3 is TGTGCCAGCAGCCAAAACAGGGGGCAGGATTCACCCCTCCACTTT. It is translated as CASSQNRGQDSPLHF.

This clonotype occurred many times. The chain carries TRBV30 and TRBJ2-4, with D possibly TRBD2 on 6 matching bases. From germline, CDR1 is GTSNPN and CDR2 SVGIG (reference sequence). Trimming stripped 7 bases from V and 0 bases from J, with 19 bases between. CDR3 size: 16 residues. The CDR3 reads CASTWEAAGAKNIQYF. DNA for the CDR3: TGTGCCTCCACGTGGGAGGCAGCGGGAGCCAAAAACATTCAGTACTTC.

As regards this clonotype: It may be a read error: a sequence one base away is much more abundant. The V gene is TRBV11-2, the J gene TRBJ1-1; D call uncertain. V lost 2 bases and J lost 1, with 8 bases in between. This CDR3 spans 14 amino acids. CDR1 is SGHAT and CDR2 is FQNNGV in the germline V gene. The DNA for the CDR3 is TGTGCCAGCAGCTTAAATCCGAAGAACACTGAAGCTTTCTTT. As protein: CASSLNPKNTEAFF.

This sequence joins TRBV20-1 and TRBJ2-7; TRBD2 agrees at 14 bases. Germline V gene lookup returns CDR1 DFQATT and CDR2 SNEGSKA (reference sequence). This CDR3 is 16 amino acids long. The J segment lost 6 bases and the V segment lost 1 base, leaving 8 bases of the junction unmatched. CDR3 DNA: TGCAGTGCTAGAGCCGCGGGACTAGCGGGAGTAGGCGAGCAGTACTTC. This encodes CSARAAGLAGVGEQYF.

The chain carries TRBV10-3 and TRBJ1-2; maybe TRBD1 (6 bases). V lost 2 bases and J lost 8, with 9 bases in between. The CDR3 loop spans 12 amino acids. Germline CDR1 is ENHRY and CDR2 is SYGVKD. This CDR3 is CAISERGEGYTF. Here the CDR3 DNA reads TGTGCCATCAGTGAGAGGGGGGAAGGCTACACCTTC.

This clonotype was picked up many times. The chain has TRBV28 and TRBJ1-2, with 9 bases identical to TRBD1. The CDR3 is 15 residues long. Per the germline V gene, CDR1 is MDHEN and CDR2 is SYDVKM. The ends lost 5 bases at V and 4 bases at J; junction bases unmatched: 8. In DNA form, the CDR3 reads TGTGCCAGCAGTATAAGGACAGGGGCGGTCTATGGCTACACCTTC. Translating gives CASSIRTGAVYGYTF.